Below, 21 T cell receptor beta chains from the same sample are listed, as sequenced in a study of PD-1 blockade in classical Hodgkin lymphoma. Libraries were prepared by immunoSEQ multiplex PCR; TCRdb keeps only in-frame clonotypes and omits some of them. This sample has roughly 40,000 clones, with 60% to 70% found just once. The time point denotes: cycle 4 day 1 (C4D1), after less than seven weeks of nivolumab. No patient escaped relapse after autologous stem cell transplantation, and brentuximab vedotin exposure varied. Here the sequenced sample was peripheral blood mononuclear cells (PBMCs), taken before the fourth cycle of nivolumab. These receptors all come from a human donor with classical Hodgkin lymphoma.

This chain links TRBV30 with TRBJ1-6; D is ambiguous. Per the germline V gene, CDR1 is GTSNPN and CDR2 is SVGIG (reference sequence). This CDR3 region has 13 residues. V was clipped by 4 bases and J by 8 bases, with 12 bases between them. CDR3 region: CAWTGGKDSPLHF. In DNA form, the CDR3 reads TGTGCCTGGACCGGAGGGAAAGATTCACCCCTCCACTTT. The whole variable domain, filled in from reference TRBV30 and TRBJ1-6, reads SQTIHQWPATLVQPVGSPLSLECTVEGTSNPNLYWYRQAAGRGLQLLFYSVGIGQISSEVPQNLSASRPQDRQFILSSKKLLLSDSGFYLCAWTGGKDSPLHFGNGTRLTVT.

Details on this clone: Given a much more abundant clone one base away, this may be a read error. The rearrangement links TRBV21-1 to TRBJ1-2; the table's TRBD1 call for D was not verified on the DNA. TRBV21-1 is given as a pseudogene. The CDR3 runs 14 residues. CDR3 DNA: TGTGCCAGCAGCAACTCGCAGGGGGCCGATGGCCACACCTTC. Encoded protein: CASSNSQGADGHTF.

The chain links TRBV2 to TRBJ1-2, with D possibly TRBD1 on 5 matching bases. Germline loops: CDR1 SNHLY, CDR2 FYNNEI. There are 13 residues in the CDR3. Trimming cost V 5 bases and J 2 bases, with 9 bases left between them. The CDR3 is CASSLRGNYGYTF. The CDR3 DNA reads TGTGCCAGCAGTCTCCGGGGCAACTATGGCTACACCTTC.

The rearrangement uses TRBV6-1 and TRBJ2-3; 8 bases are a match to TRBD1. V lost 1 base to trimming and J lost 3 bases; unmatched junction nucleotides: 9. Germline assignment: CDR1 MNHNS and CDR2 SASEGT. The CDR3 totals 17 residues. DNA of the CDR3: TGTGCCAGCAGTGAAGTTGGGGGGACAGGAACGACAGATACGCAGTATTTT. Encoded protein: CASSEVGGTGTTDTQYF.

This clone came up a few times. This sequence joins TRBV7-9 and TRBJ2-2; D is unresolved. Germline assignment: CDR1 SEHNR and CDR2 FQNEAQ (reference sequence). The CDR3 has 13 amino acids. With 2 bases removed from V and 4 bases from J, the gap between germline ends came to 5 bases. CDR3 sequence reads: CASSLYGTGELFF. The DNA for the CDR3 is TGTGCCAGCAGCTTATACGGCACCGGGGAGCTGTTTTTT.

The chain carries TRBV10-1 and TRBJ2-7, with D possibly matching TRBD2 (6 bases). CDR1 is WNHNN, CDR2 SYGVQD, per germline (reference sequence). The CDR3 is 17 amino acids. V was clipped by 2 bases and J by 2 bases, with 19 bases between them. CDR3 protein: CASSEPGDLRKTYEQYF. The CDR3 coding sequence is TGCGCCAGCAGTGAGCCCGGGGACTTAAGAAAAACCTACGAGCAGTACTTC.

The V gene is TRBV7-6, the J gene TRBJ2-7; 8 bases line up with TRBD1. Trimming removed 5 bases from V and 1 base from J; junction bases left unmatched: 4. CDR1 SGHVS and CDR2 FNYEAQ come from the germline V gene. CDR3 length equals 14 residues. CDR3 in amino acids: CASSLNRGSYEQYF. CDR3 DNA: TGTGCCAGCAGCCTAAACAGGGGGTCCTACGAGCAGTACTTC.

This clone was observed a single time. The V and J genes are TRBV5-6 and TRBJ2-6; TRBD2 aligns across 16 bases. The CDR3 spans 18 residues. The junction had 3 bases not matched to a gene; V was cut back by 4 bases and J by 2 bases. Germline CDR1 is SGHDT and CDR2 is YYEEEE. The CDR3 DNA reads TGTGCCAGCAGCCCGGGACTAGCGGGGGGGCCTGGGGCCAACGTCCTGACTTTC. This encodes CASSPGLAGGPGANVLTF.

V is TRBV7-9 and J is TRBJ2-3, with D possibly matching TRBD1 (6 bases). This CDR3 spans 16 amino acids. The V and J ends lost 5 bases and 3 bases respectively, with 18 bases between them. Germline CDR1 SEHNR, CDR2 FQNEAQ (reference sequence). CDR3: CASSLQGSRLTDTQYF. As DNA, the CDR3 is TGTGCCAGCAGCCTACAGGGTAGTAGGTTAACAGATACGCAGTATTTT.

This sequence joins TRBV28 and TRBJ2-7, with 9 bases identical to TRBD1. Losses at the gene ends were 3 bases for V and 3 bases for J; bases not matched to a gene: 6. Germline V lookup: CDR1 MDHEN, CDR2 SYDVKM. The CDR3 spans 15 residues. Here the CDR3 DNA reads TGTGCCAGCAGTTTCCCACAGGGGGCGGTCTACGAGCAGTACTTC. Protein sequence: CASSFPQGAVYEQYF.

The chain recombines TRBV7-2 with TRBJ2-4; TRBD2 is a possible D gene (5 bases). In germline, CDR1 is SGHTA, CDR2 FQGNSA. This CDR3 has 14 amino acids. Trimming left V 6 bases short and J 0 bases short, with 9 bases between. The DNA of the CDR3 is TGTGCCAGCAGTATCGGAGGAGCCAAAAACATTCAGTACTTC. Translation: CASSIGGAKNIQYF.

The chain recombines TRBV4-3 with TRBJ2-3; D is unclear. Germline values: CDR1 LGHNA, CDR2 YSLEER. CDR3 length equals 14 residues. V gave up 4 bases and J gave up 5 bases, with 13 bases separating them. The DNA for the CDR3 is TGCGCCAGCAGCCCATACCAACTTTTAGATACGCAGTATTTT. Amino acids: CASSPYQLLDTQYF.

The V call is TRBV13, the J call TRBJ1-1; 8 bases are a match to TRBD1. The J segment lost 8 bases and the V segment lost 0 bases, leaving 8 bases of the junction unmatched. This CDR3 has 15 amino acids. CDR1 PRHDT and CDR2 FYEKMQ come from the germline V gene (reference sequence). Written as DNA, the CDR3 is TGTGCCAGCAGCTTAGGCCTAATACGGGACAGGGAAGCTTTCTTT. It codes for CASSLGLIRDREAFF.

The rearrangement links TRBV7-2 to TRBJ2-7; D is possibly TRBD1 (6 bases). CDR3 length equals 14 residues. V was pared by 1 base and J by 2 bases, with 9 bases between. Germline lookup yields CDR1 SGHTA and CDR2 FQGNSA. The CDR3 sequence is CASSLVQGPYEQYF. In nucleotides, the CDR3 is TGTGCCAGCAGCTTAGTCCAGGGGCCCTACGAGCAGTACTTC.

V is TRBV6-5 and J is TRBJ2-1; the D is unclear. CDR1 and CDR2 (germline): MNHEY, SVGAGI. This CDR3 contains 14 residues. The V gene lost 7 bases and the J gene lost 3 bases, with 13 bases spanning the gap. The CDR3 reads CASIGGNLYNEQFF. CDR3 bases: TGTGCCAGCATCGGCGGTAACCTCTACAATGAGCAGTTCTTC.

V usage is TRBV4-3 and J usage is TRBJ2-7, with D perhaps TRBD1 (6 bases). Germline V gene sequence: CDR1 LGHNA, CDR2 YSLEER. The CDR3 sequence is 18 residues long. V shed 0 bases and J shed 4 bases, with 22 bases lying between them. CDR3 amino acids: CASSQEMALGQGLYEQYF. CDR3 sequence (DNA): TGCGCCAGCAGCCAAGAGATGGCTTTGGGGCAGGGGCTATACGAGCAGTACTTC.

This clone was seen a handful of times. The chain's CDR3 is CASTFGPGAYTF. CDR3 DNA: TGTGCCAGCACTTTTGGGCCGGGCGCCTACACCTTC. The chain carries TRBV5-6 and TRBJ1-2; no clear D. V shed 6 bases and J shed 10 bases, with 16 bases lying between them. CDR3 size: 12 residues. In germline, CDR1 is SGHDT, CDR2 YYEEEE. Supplemented by reference TRBV5-6 and TRBJ1-2, the full variable domain reads DAGVTQSPTHLIKTRGQQVTLRCSPKSGHDTVSWYQQALGQGPQFIFQYYEEEERQRGNFPDRFSGHQFPNYSSELNVNALLLGDSALYLCASTFGPGAYTFGSGTRLTVV.

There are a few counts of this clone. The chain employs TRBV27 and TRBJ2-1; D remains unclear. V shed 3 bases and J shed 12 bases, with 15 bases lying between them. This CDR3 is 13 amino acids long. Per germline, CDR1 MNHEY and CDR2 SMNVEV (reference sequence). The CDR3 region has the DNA TGTGCCAGCAGTTTTCTTCGCACGTCAGGGCAGTTCTTC. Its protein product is CASSFLRTSGQFF.

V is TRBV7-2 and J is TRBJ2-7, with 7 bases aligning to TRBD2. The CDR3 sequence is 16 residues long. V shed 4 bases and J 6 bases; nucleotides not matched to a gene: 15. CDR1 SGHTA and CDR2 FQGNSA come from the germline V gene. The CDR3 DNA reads TGTGCCAGCAGCTCGCGCGGGCCTCGGACGGGGGGCGAGCAGTACTTC. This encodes CASSSRGPRTGGEQYF.

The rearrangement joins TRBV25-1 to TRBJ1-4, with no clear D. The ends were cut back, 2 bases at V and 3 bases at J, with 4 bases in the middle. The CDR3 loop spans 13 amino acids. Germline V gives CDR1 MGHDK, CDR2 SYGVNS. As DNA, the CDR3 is TGTGCCAGCAGTGAACTTTCTAATGAAAAACTGTTTTTT. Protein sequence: CASSELSNEKLFF.

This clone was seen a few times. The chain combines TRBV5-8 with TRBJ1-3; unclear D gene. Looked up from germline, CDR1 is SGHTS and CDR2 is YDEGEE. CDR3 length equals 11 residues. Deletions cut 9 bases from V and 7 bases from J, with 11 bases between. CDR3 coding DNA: TGTGCCACCCGGGGAGGGAACACCATATATTTT. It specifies CATRGGNTIYF. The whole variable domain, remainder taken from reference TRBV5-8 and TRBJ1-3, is EAGVTQSPTHLIKTRGQQATLRCSPISGHTSVYWYQQALGLGLQFLLWYDEGEERNRGNFPPRFSGRQFPNYSSELNVNALELEDSALYLCATRGGNTIYFGEGSWLTVV.